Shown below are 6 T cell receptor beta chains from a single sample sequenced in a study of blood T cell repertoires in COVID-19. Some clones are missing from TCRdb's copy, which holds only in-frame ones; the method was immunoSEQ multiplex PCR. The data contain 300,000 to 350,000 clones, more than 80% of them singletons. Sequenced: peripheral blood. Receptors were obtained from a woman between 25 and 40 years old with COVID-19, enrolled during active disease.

The chain's CDR3 is CASSSQDRSYNSPLHF. The CDR3 DNA follows: TGTGCCAGCAGCTCACAGGACCGCTCCTATAATTCACCCCTCCACTTT. This chain uses TRBV6-6 with TRBJ1-6; D may be TRBD1 (5 bases). This CDR3 region has 16 residues. Germline V gene lookup returns CDR1 MNHNY and CDR2 SVGAGI (reference sequence). V lost 6 bases and J lost 0, with 12 bases in between.

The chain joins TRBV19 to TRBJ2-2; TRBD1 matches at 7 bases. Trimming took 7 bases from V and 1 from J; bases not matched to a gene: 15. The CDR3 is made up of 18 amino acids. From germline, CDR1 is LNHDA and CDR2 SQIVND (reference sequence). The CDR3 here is CASISTLGAGGNTGELFF. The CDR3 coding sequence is TGTGCCAGTATTTCCACTCTAGGGGCAGGGGGGAACACCGGGGAGCTGTTTTTT. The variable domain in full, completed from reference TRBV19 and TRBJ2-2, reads DGGITQSPKYLFRKEGQNVTLSCEQNLNHDAMYWYRQDPGQGLRLIYYSQIVNDFQKGDIAEGYSVSREKKESFPLTVTSAQKNPTAFYLCASISTLGAGGNTGELFFGEGSRLTVL.

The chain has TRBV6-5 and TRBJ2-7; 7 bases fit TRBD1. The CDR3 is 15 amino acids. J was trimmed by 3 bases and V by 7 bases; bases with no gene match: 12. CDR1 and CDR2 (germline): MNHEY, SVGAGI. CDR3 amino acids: CASISRDRVLYEQYF. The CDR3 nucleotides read TGTGCCAGCATTTCCCGAGACAGGGTGCTCTACGAGCAGTACTTC.

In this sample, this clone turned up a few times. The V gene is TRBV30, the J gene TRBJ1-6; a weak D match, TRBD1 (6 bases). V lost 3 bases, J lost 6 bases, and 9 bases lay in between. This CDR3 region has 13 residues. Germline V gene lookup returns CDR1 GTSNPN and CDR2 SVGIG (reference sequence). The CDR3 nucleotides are TGTGCCTGGAGGGACAGAACTAATTCACCCCTCCACTTT. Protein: CAWRDRTNSPLHF.

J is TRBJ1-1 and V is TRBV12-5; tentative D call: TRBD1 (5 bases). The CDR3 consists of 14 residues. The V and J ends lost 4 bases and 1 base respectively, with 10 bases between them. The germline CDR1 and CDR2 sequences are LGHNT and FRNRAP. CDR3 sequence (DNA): TGTGCTAGTGGTTCCGGGAGGGGGAACACTGAAGCTTTCTTT. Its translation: CASGSGRGNTEAFF. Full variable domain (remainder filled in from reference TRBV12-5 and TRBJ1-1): DARVTQTPRHKVTEMGQEVTMRCQPILGHNTVFWYRQTMMQGLELLAYFRNRAPLDDSGMPKDRFSAEMPDATLATLKIQPSEPRDSAVYFCASGSGRGNTEAFFGQGTRLTVV.

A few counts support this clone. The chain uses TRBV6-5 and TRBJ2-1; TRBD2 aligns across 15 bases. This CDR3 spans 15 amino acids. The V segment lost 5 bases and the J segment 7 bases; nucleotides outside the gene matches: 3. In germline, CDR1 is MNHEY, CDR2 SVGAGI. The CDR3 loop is CASSPGLAGGNEQFF. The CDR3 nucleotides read TGTGCCAGCAGTCCGGGACTAGCGGGGGGAAATGAGCAGTTCTTC.